Sequencing of this TCR beta chain was carried out in a study of vaccination and CD4 T cells after COVID-19. About this clonotype itself: Antigen: not known.

This sample's treatment: roughly nine-day PBMC culture with coronavirus spike peptide pools or control peptides (ViraFEST assay). With peptide pools, ViraFEST first expanded antigen-specific T cells and afterwards sequenced their TCRs. Oncomine TCR Beta short-read sequencing was applied to DNA from cultured CD4+ T cells. TCRdb re-called the PCR reads through MiXCR, storing one row per CDR3 protein. The sample has around 11,000 distinct CDR3 sequences; about 40% are singletons. The source is a human donor who had recovered from COVID-19. The sequencing input was CD4+ T cells from blood, cultured in vitro.

The CDR3 here is CASTRDHSSYNEQFF. In DNA, the CDR3 is TGTGCCAGTACCCGGGACCATAGCTCCTACAATGAGCAGTTCTTC. The chain joins TRBV19 to TRBJ2-1, with D perhaps given as TRBD1 or TRBD2 (5 bases each). CDR3 length: 15 amino acids. CDR1 is LNHDA and CDR2 is SQIVND in the germline V gene (reference sequence). V lost 7 bases, J lost 0 bases, and 13 bases lay in between. Full variable domain (outside the CDR3, taken from reference TRBV19 and TRBJ2-1): DGGITQSPKYLFRKEGQNVTLSCEQNLNHDAMYWYRQDPGQGLRLIYYSQIVNDFQKGDIAEGYSVSREKKESFPLTVTSAQKNPTAFYLCASTRDHSSYNEQFFGPGTRLTVL.